This TCR beta chain derives from a study of T cell responses to AZD1222 COVID-19 vaccine. The CDR3 sequence is 12 residues long. Germline loops: CDR1 GTSNPN, CDR2 SVGIG (reference sequence). V was trimmed by 2 bases and J by 5 bases, leaving 8 bases between them. Points from the study as a whole: At study baseline, merely five or six AZD1222 recipients were seropositive.

In regard to this clone: Its matching antigen is unknown.

Sequencing used immunoSEQ multiplex PCR; TCRdb keeps in-frame clones, though not all of them. This sample carries about 140,000 clones, 80% to 95% of them seen once, and the ten largest clones take about 3.8%. The TCR originated in an adult who received the AZD1222 COVID-19 vaccine. Sequencing used peripheral blood, obtained 28 days after the second AZD1222 dose. The chain combines TRBV30 with TRBJ2-3; D not resolved. CDR3 in amino acids: CAWSYSGDTQYF. Written as DNA, the CDR3 is TGTGCCTGGAGTTACTCAGGAGATACGCAGTATTTT.